Each of the 9 T cell receptor beta chains below was sequenced from the same sample in a study of OX40 agonist ivuxolimab in advanced cancers. Some clones are missing from TCRdb's copy, which holds only in-frame ones; the method was immunoSEQ multiplex PCR. The sample records more than 85,000 clones, roughly nine tenths being singletons. This specimen consisted of CD4+ or CD8+ T cells sorted from blood, obtained in a trial of the OX40 agonist ivuxolimab. Receptor source: an adult with an advanced solid tumor such as melanoma, head and neck, liver or kidney cancer.

V is TRBV5-1 and J is TRBJ2-3, with TRBD2 matching over 11 bases. Trimming cost V 4 bases and J 5 bases; bases outside gene matches: 6. The CDR3 length is 15 residues. Germline loops: CDR1 SGHRS, CDR2 YFSETQ. CDR3 sequence (DNA): TGCGCCAGCAGCCGACTAGCGGGACTTCAAGATACGCAGTATTTT. The encoded protein is CASSRLAGLQDTQYF.

The CDR3 DNA reads TGTGCCAGCTCACCATCGGGAAGAGCCGGTTCACCCCTCCACTTT. Amino acids: CASSPSGRAGSPLHF. The J gene is TRBJ1-6, the V gene TRBV18; D uncertain. Trimming cost V 2 bases and J 9 bases, with 14 bases left between them. Germline CDR1 is KGHSH and CDR2 is LQKENI. CDR3 length equals 15 residues.

The genes are TRBV19 and TRBJ2-1, with 16 positions matching TRBD2. The CDR3 is made up of 16 amino acids. V lost 7 bases, J lost 1 base, and 1 base stayed unmatched. Germline CDR1 reads LNHDA; CDR2 reads SQIVND (reference sequence). The CDR3 protein is CASMGLAGGSYNEQFF. CDR3 coding DNA: TGTGCCAGTATGGGACTAGCGGGAGGGTCCTACAATGAGCAGTTCTTC.

The chain is built from TRBV30 and TRBJ2-7; D is perhaps TRBD1 (5 bases). Per the germline V gene, CDR1 is GTSNPN and CDR2 is SVGIG (reference sequence). Trimming removed 2 bases from V and 3 bases from J, with 11 bases in between. The CDR3 spans 13 residues. The CDR3 here is CAWSYRRIYEQYF. CDR3 bases: TGTGCCTGGAGTTACAGGAGAATCTACGAGCAGTACTTC.

The chain recombines TRBV7-2 with TRBJ2-3, with D possibly TRBD2 on 5 matching bases. The CDR3 loop spans 16 amino acids. Germline V CDR1 and CDR2: SGHTA, FQGNSA. V was trimmed by 1 base and J by 0 bases, leaving 11 bases between them. CDR3 region: CASSLVFGGSTDTQYF. As DNA, the CDR3 is TGTGCCAGCAGCTTAGTCTTTGGCGGGAGCACAGATACGCAGTATTTT.

This clone was seen just once. The rearrangement joins TRBV5-1 to TRBJ2-2; D may be TRBD2 (5 bases). Germline V gene data show CDR1 as SGHRS and CDR2 as YFSETQ. The ends were cut back, 4 bases at V and 3 bases at J, with 13 bases in the middle. The CDR3 has 15 residues. CDR3 DNA: TGCGCCAGCAGCCCTTCTGAGGGTCACACCGGGGAGCTGTTTTTT. Amino acids: CASSPSEGHTGELFF.

The chain links TRBV7-2 to TRBJ2-7; 9 nucleotides match TRBD2. The V segment lost 3 bases and the J segment 0 bases; nucleotides outside the gene matches: 3. The CDR3 consists of 15 residues. Germline V lookup: CDR1 SGHTA, CDR2 FQGNSA. The CDR3 DNA is TGTGCCAGCAGCTTCTCTAGCGGGGTCTCCTACGAGCAGTACTTC. Protein sequence: CASSFSSGVSYEQYF.

This sequence joins TRBV5-6 and TRBJ2-1, with 7 bases aligning to TRBD2. In germline, CDR1 is SGHDT, CDR2 YYEEEE. The CDR3 extends over 14 amino acids. The V segment lost 2 bases and the J segment 8 bases; nucleotides outside the gene matches: 7. CDR3 nucleotide sequence: TGTGCCAGCAGCTTCACTATAGCGGGCGATGAGCAGTTCTTC. Translated, it gives CASSFTIAGDEQFF.

The J gene is TRBJ1-1, the V gene TRBV6-5; D possibly corresponds to TRBD1 (5 bases). The V gene lost 0 bases and the J gene lost 6 bases, with 11 bases spanning the gap. The CDR3 has 14 residues. Germline-derived CDR1 and CDR2 are MNHEY and SVGAGI. CDR3 amino acids: CASSYSNRRAEAFF. In DNA form, the CDR3 reads TGTGCCAGCAGTTACTCGAACAGGAGGGCTGAAGCTTTCTTT.